This T cell receptor (beta chain) was documented in a study of cytomegalovirus exposure and HLA in healthy donors. Study-wide results and limits: Later analysis associated a missense DCLRE1C variant with TCR beta V- and J-gene trimming. Data from an earlier analysis indicated that most TCR beta V segments were productive either about 87% or about 30% of the time. Common viral pathogens seemed, in a later analysis, to connect with several of the most significant clusters.

Each donor was healthy, and each was a bone marrow donor. 60 Vbeta and 13 Jbeta primers were used in PCR. Assay used: immunoSEQ multiplex PCR; TCRdb lists only in-frame clones, some missing. The repertoire includes 200,000 to 250,000 clones, roughly 84% of them detected once, and 1.2% to 1.5% sits in the top ten. Trimming took off 6 bases at V and 8 bases at J, with 16 bases between the two ends. Per the germline V gene, CDR1 is MNHEY and CDR2 is SVGAGI. The length of the CDR3 is 13 residues. For this clone: Its cognate antigen is unknown.

This TCR came from a girl under 18 in good health and CMV-seronegative. The rearrangement uses TRBV6-5 and TRBJ1-2; maybe TRBD1 (5 bases). The specimen sequenced was PBMCs. The CDR3 spells CASRPDTHGGYTF. The CDR3 DNA follows: TGTGCCAGCAGACCGGACACGCACGGGGGCTACACCTTC.